This T cell receptor beta chain was sequenced for a study of shared clonotypes between healthy human individuals. The CDR3 extends over 12 amino acids. Germline V gene sequence: CDR1 MGHDK, CDR2 SYGVNS. The trim removed 8 bases at V and 7 bases at J, leaving 6 bases unmatched. The table came from immunoSEQ multiplex PCR; TCRdb's copy has only in-frame clones and leaves some out. The data contain 2 million to 2.5 million clones, around 95% of them seen just once; the ten biggest clones take up around 0.13%. The sequence came from a man younger than 35 in good health. The chain uses TRBV25-1 and TRBJ1-2, with 8 bases lining up with TRBD1. The specimen sequenced was naive CD4+ T cells sorted from blood. This sample's subset: CD45RA+ positively selected. The CDR3 loop reads CASRGQGIGYTF. CDR3 bases: TGTGCCAGCCGCGGACAGGGAATTGGCTACACCTTC.